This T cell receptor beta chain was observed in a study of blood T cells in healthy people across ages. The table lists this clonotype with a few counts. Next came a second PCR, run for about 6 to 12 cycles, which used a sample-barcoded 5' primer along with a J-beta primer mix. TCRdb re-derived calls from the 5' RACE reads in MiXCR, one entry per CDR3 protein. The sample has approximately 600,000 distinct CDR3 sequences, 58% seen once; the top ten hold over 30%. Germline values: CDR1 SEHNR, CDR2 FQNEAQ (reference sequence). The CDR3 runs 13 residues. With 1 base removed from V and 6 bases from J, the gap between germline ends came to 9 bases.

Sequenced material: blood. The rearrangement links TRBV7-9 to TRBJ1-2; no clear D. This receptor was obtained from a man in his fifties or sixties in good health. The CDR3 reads CASSLGLGNGYTF. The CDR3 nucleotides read TGTGCCAGCAGCTTAGGCCTAGGGAATGGCTACACCTTC.